These 7 T cell receptor beta chains came from one sample sequenced in a study of blood T cells in healthy people across ages. Together with a sample-barcoded 5' primer, a J-beta primer mix was included in a second PCR lasting roughly 6 to 12 cycles. TCRdb passed the 5' RACE reads through MiXCR, listing each CDR3 protein once. The sample lists some 1.8 million distinct CDR3 sequences, roughly two fifths occurring once. Sequenced sample: blood. Source of these receptors: a human donor in good health.

As regards this clonotype: An end of the junction does not agree with germline; a read error may underlie this. V gene TRBV5-1 combines with J gene TRBJ1-2, with D hard to call. CDR1 is SGHRS and CDR2 is YFSETQ in the germline V gene. CDR3 length equals 13 residues. CDR3 sequence reads: CASSLSGIDGYTF. In DNA form, the CDR3 reads TGCGCCAGTAGCTTGTCGGGGATCGATGGCTACACCTTC.

V is TRBV15 and J is TRBJ2-1, with 7 bases that match TRBD2. This CDR3 spans 17 amino acids. Germline-derived CDR1 and CDR2 are LNHNV and YYDKDF (reference sequence). Trimming cost V 3 bases and J 3 bases; bases outside gene matches: 11. CDR3 nucleotide sequence: TGTGCCACCAGCAGTCTCGCGACGGGGGGACTCTACAATGAGCAGTTCTTC. Protein: CATSSLATGGLYNEQFF.

This clonotype has a handful of counts. The genes are TRBV5-1 and TRBJ2-5; TRBD2 agrees at 7 bases. Per germline, CDR1 SGHRS and CDR2 YFSETQ. V gave up 3 bases and J gave up 5 bases; unmatched junction bases: 13. This CDR3 is built from 16 residues. CDR3 amino acids: CASSSISSGGQETQYF. As DNA, the CDR3 is TGCGCCAGCAGCTCGATCTCCTCGGGGGGTCAGGAGACCCAGTACTTC.

The chain combines TRBV5-1 with TRBJ2-3; D gene unclear. Germline V lookup: CDR1 SGHRS, CDR2 YFSETQ. V lost 1 base and J 1 base, leaving 10 bases between the germline ends. The CDR3 contains 15 residues. CDR3 DNA sequence: TGCGCCAGCAGCTTGATGGGGTTACGCACAGATACGCAGTATTTT. Protein sequence: CASSLMGLRTDTQYF.

This clonotype was recorded a few times. CDR3 sequence: CASSEPDLGNYEQYF. The CDR3 region has the DNA TGTGCCAGCAGCGAACCGGACTTAGGTAACTACGAGCAGTACTTC. J is TRBJ2-7 and V is TRBV7-2; possible D gene TRBD2, 5 bases. CDR3 length equals 15 residues. Trimming removed 5 bases from V and 3 bases from J, with 17 bases in between. The germline gives CDR1 SGHTA, CDR2 FQGNSA.

This clonotype has more than one count but fewer than ten. The chain recombines TRBV28 with TRBJ1-5; the match to TRBD1 covers 8 bases. Per the germline V gene, CDR1 is MDHEN and CDR2 is SYDVKM. The length of the CDR3 is 16 residues. V gave up 3 bases and J gave up 5 bases; unmatched junction bases: 9. The CDR3 bases are TGTGCCAGCAGTTTTAGTTCACAGGGGGTGGATCAGCCCCAGCATTTT. It codes for CASSFSSQGVDQPQHF. The full variable domain, completed using reference TRBV28 and TRBJ1-5, is DVKVTQSSRYLVKRTGEKVFLECVQDMDHENMFWYRQDPGLGLRLIYFSYDVKMKEKGDIPEGYSVSREKKERFSLILESASTNQTSMYLCASSFSSQGVDQPQHFGDGTRLSIL.

This clonotype was detected only a few times. The genes are TRBV9 and TRBJ2-7, with 10 bases aligning to TRBD2. V shed 4 bases, J shed 2 bases, and the junction held 6 bases outside the gene matches. CDR1 is SGDLS and CDR2 is YYNGEE in the germline V gene. This CDR3 comprises 15 residues. CDR3 loop: CASSSEAGGPYEQYF. CDR3 DNA sequence: TGTGCCAGCAGCAGCGAAGCGGGGGGGCCCTACGAGCAGTACTTC.